The 13 T cell receptor beta chains presented below share a single source sample, sequenced in a study of beta chain features in type 1 diabetes. Since all of the isolated RNA was reverse transcribed, expressed TCRB transcripts were what got sequenced. Profiled with immunoSEQ multiplex PCR; TCRdb holds only in-frame clones, not every one. The profile covers 350,000 to 400,000 clones, with approximately 16% appearing a single time and approximately 0.02% taken by the ten largest. Sequenced: naive CD4+ T cells from blood. These receptors were collected from a woman aged 18-29 years in good health.

This clone was observed a few times. The rearrangement links TRBV18 to TRBJ2-7; TRBD2 is a possible D gene (6 bases). Trimming removed 6 bases from V and 4 bases from J, with 13 bases in between. CDR1 is KGHSH and CDR2 is LQKENI in the germline V gene. This CDR3 region has 13 residues. The CDR3 bases are TGTGCCAGCTCGGGGGGAGAATCGTACGAGCAGTACTTC. Protein product: CASSGGESYEQYF. The full variable domain, completed using reference TRBV18 and TRBJ2-7, is NAGVMQNPRHLVRRRGQEARLRCSPMKGHSHVYWYRQLPEEGLKFMVYLQKENIIDESGMPKERFSAEFPKEGPSILRIQQVVRGDSAAYFCASSGGESYEQYFGPGTRLTVT.

The chain recombines TRBV15 with TRBJ2-1; 10 bases map to TRBD2. Germline V lookup: CDR1 LNHNV, CDR2 YYDKDF (reference sequence). J was trimmed by 5 bases and V by 0 bases; bases with no gene match: 4. CDR3 size: 16 residues. The CDR3 here is CATSRDRTSGNNEQFF. The CDR3 bases are TGTGCCACCAGCAGAGATCGGACTAGCGGAAACAATGAGCAGTTCTTC.

V usage is TRBV7-2 and J usage is TRBJ2-7; 10 bases are shared with TRBD2. The germline gives CDR1 SGHTA, CDR2 FQGNSA. The CDR3 sequence is 15 residues long. V shed 2 bases and J 4 bases; nucleotides not matched to a gene: 5. The CDR3 loop is CASSLRLAGVYEQYF. In DNA form, the CDR3 reads TGTGCCAGCAGCTTAAGGCTAGCGGGAGTTTACGAGCAGTACTTC.

This rearrangement joins TRBV18 to TRBJ2-2; 14 bases agree with TRBD2. The germline CDR1 and CDR2 sequences are KGHSH and LQKENI. This CDR3 spans 16 amino acids. J was trimmed by 6 bases and V by 0 bases; bases with no gene match: 0. The CDR3 DNA is TGTGCCAGCTCACCACCGGGACTAGCGGGAGCCGGGGAGCTGTTTTTT. Translating it yields CASSPPGLAGAGELFF.

This clone was detected only a few times. The chain links TRBV29-1 to TRBJ2-1, with D perhaps TRBD1 (5 bases). Germline V gene data show CDR1 as SQVTM and CDR2 as ANQGSEA. V was cut by 4 bases and J by 0 bases, with 13 bases left in between. This CDR3 region has 15 residues. CDR3: CSVGYRLSSYNEQFF. The CDR3 coding sequence is TGCAGCGTTGGGTACAGGCTTAGCTCCTACAATGAGCAGTTCTTC.

The J gene is TRBJ1-3, the V gene TRBV30; D gene ambiguous. V lost 4 bases and J 3 bases, leaving 10 bases between the germline ends. The CDR3 covers 13 residues. The germline V gene has CDR1 GTSNPN and CDR2 SVGIG (reference sequence). CDR3 residues: CAWNTGVGNTIYF. The CDR3 DNA is TGTGCCTGGAATACCGGGGTTGGAAACACCATATATTTT.

This clone was seen more than once but under ten times. The chain employs TRBV18 and TRBJ1-1; 9 nucleotides agree with TRBD1. CDR1 and CDR2 (germline): KGHSH, LQKENI. The length of the CDR3 is 16 residues. V was clipped by 3 bases and J by 3 bases; unmatched bases: 8. The CDR3 protein is CASSPIGTGSDTEAFF. CDR3 coding DNA: TGTGCCAGCTCACCCATCGGGACAGGGTCAGACACTGAAGCTTTCTTT.

This clone was picked up a small number of times. The V call is TRBV2, the J call TRBJ1-5; 8 bases align to TRBD1. J lost 3 bases, V lost 4 bases, and 5 bases had no gene match. Germline V gene lookup returns CDR1 SNHLY and CDR2 FYNNEI. This CDR3 spans 15 amino acids. The CDR3 is CASSGQGIDNQPQHF. The CDR3 DNA sequence: TGTGCCAGCAGTGGACAGGGGATCGACAATCAGCCCCAGCATTTT.

V is TRBV30 and J is TRBJ2-5; TRBD1 matches 8 bases. Per the germline V gene, CDR1 is GTSNPN and CDR2 is SVGIG (reference sequence). The CDR3 covers 14 residues. V shed 2 bases and J 5 bases; nucleotides not matched to a gene: 7. The CDR3, as DNA: TGTGCCTGGAGTCCGGGCAGGGGGCGGGAGACCCAGTACTTC. Translation gives CAWSPGRGRETQYF.

This clone showed up just a few times. The V and J genes are TRBV15 and TRBJ1-5; D gene ambiguous. Germline values: CDR1 LNHNV, CDR2 YYDKDF (reference sequence). The CDR3 spans 16 residues. V lost 0 bases and J lost 0, with 9 bases in between. The CDR3, as DNA: TGTGCCACCAGCAGAGACCGGGGTTATAGCAATCAGCCCCAGCATTTT. The encoded protein is CATSRDRGYSNQPQHF.

The chain joins TRBV30 to TRBJ2-1, with D maybe TRBD2 (6 bases). There are 12 residues in the CDR3. The germline V gene encodes CDR1 GTSNPN and CDR2 SVGIG (reference sequence). V was trimmed by 8 bases and J by 13 bases, leaving 21 bases between them. CDR3 residues: CAGAPRGSTQFF. CDR3 bases: TGTGCCGGGGCCCCGCGGGGCTCGACTCAGTTCTTC.

V usage is TRBV30 and J usage is TRBJ2-3; no definite D call. CDR3 length: 12 amino acids. Germline loops: CDR1 GTSNPN, CDR2 SVGIG (reference sequence). Trimming took off 2 bases at V and 4 bases at J, with 7 bases between the two ends. CDR3 bases: TGTGCCTGGAGTCTCCTTGCAGATACGCAGTATTTT. It encodes CAWSLLADTQYF.

As concerns this clone: This sample also contains other DNA sequences that code for the same CDR3. This rearrangement joins TRBV29-1 to TRBJ2-5, with 7 bases that match TRBD1. CDR1 is SQVTM and CDR2 is ANQGSEA in the germline V gene. The trim removed 4 bases at V and 1 base at J, leaving 0 bases unmatched. CDR3 size: 12 residues. The CDR3 region is CSVGQGQETQYF. The CDR3 DNA is TGCAGCGTTGGACAGGGCCAAGAGACCCAGTACTTC.